This TCR beta chain was sequenced in a study of T cells in Graves' hyperthyroidism and ophthalmopathy. Together with thyroid ultrasound, orbital computed tomography, serum thyroxine and TRAb, clinical symptoms were used for diagnoses. At least ten counts were recorded for this clonotype. Germline V gene lookup returns CDR1 SNHLY and CDR2 FYNNEI. V was clipped by 6 bases and J by 4 bases; unmatched bases: 5. The CDR3 has 15 amino acids. Amplification targeted TCR beta CDR3 regions from RNA transcripts. First-round RT-PCR of the TCR CDR3 relied on the HTBI primer set. TCRdb recomputed calls from the multiplex PCR reads with MiXCR, one row per CDR3 protein. The sample includes 90,000 to 120,000 distinct CDR3 sequences, approximately 16% seen only once; the top ten take around 42%.

The source material was blood. The clonotype originates from a woman aged 45-59 years with Graves' hyperthyroidism. The rearrangement links TRBV2 to TRBJ2-3; TRBD2 agrees at 12 bases. This chain's CDR3 is CASRATSGSPDTQYF. In DNA form, the CDR3 reads TGTGCCAGCAGGGCGACTAGCGGGAGCCCAGATACGCAGTATTTT.